This T cell receptor beta chain was profiled in a study of blood T cell repertoires in COVID-19. Looking at the study overall: From the United States, Italy and Spain came samples of acute and convalescent COVID-19.

Trimming took 0 bases from V and 0 from J, leaving 11 bases between them. CDR1 and CDR2 from the germline V gene are SGHRS and YFSETQ. The CDR3 has 16 residues. Source study methods: Amplification with reference gene primers provided the estimates of nucleated cell counts. Clones were read by immunoSEQ multiplex PCR, and TCRdb kept only the in-frame ones, dropping some. V and J calls and clone size are as listed in that table; D and trimming were resolved from the DNA. The sample gives around 95,000 clones, approximately 81% of which show up once; around 13% is in the top ten. Sequencing was carried out using peripheral blood. The TCR originated in a human donor in a cohort sampled during active COVID-19. The gene calls are TRBV5-1 and TRBJ2-3, with D perhaps TRBD2 (5 bases). CDR3: CASSLGAAASTDTQYF. As DNA, the CDR3 is TGCGCCAGCAGCTTGGGGGCAGCGGCTAGCACAGATACGCAGTATTTT. Complete variable domain (other parts from reference TRBV5-1 and TRBJ2-3): KAGVTQTPRYLIKTRGQQVTLSCSPISGHRSVSWYQQTPGQGLQFLFEYFSETQRNKGNFPGRFSGRQFSNSRSEMNVSTLELGDSALYLCASSLGAAASTDTQYFGPGTRLTVL.